This TCR beta chain was sequenced in a study of Tregs in tolerant kidney transplant recipients. Findings and limits, study-wide: This study did not directly address biological reproducibility. Few patients were studied, so findings need validation in larger groups. Nucleotide sequences could not be compared across some patients' samples due to primer changes.

Sequencing was performed with immunoSEQ multiplex PCR; in TCRdb, only in-frame clones are kept and a portion is missing. The data hold 14,000 to 15,000 clones, with around 80% observed a single time. In regard to this clone: The antigen remains unidentified.

CDR1 is MNHNS, CDR2 SASEGT, per germline. The CDR3 has 14 amino acids. Losses at the gene ends were 10 bases for V and 6 bases for J; bases not matched to a gene: 10. The source of this sequence is a human donor who received a combined kidney and bone marrow transplant. The input for sequencing was Tregs from blood, taken before the transplant. The chain carries TRBV6-1 and TRBJ2-2; 8 bases are shared with TRBD1. The CDR3 spells CATTLDREPGELFF. CDR3 DNA sequence: TGTGCCACCACCCTGGACAGGGAACCCGGGGAGCTGTTTTTT.